A selection of T cell receptor beta chains follows, all from one sample in a study of blood T cell repertoires in COVID-19. Produced via immunoSEQ multiplex PCR; TCRdb's table is partial and in-frame only. The sample includes 150,000 to 200,000 clones, approximately 83% of them seen just once. The sequencing sample was made of PBMCs or T cells enriched from blood (not recorded which). The receptors come from a woman aged 60-75 years who had recovered from COVID-19. CDR3s include the opening cysteine and the closing phenylalanine or tryptophan. The D gene is left open where the match is weak. Not all rows give a size; the values are once, few, many and, for expanded clones, a class.

abundance: .
v_gene: TRBV9
j_gene: TRBJ2-1
d_gene: TRBD2
CDR3aa: CASSVDPDSGRNGEQFF
CDR3nt: TGTGCCAGCAGCGTAGACCCTGATAGCGGGAGGAACGGTGAGCAGTTCTTC

abundance: .
v_gene: TRBV6-4
j_gene: TRBJ1-1
d_gene: .
CDR3aa: CASSDSIPGWDTEAFF
CDR3nt: TGTGCCAGCAGTGACTCGATTCCAGGCTGGGACACTGAAGCTTTCTTT

abundance: few
v_gene: TRBV6-5
j_gene: TRBJ1-6
d_gene: .
CDR3aa: CASSYKEGGNSPLHF
CDR3nt: TGTGCCAGCAGTTACAAGGAAGGGGGTAATTCACCCCTCCACTTT

abundance: .
v_gene: TRBV5-1
j_gene: TRBJ2-1
d_gene: .
CDR3aa: CASSITPDPGQFF
CDR3nt: TGCGCCAGCAGCATCACCCCGGATCCAGGGCAGTTCTTC

abundance: .
v_gene: TRBV5-1
j_gene: TRBJ1-4
d_gene: .
CDR3aa: CASSLALWPRREKLFF
CDR3nt: TGCGCCAGCAGCTTGGCTTTGTGGCCCCGGAGGGAAAAACTGTTTTTT

abundance: .
v_gene: TRBV4-2
j_gene: TRBJ2-7
d_gene: TRBD2
CDR3aa: CASSQDRTSYYEQYF
CDR3nt: TGTGCCAGCAGCCAAGACCGGACTAGCTACTACGAGCAGTACTTC

abundance: few
v_gene: TRBV2
j_gene: TRBJ1-6
d_gene: .
CDR3aa: CASSDRGSSPLHF
CDR3nt: TGTGCCAGCAGTGACAGGGGAAGTTCACCCCTCCACTTT

abundance: .
v_gene: TRBV5-5
j_gene: TRBJ1-2
d_gene: .
CDR3aa: CASSLDTRSGGYTF
CDR3nt: TGTGCCAGCAGCTTGGACACCAGATCTGGTGGCTACACCTTC

abundance: .
v_gene: TRBV30
j_gene: TRBJ1-2
d_gene: .
CDR3aa: CAWSVPGVGNYGYTF
CDR3nt: TGTGCCTGGAGTGTACCAGGGGTGGGTAACTATGGCTACACCTTC

abundance: .
v_gene: TRBV18
j_gene: TRBJ2-3
d_gene: TRBD1
CDR3aa: CASSPTRQGSTDTQYF
CDR3nt: TGTGCCAGCTCACCAACGAGACAGGGAAGCACAGATACGCAGTATTTT

abundance: .
v_gene: TRBV4-1
j_gene: TRBJ2-3
d_gene: TRBD1
CDR3aa: CARGGQTTDTQYF
CDR3nt: TGCGCCAGAGGGGGACAGACGACAGATACGCAGTATTTT

abundance: .
v_gene: TRBV5-1
j_gene: TRBJ1-1
d_gene: .
CDR3aa: CASSLGHGTEAFF
CDR3nt: TGCGCCAGCAGCTTGGGACACGGAACTGAAGCTTTCTTT

abundance: .
v_gene: TRBV2
j_gene: TRBJ2-2
d_gene: TRBD2
CDR3aa: CASSGERGYKELFF
CDR3nt: TGTGCCAGCAGTGGTGAGCGGGGGTATAAGGAGCTGTTTTTT

abundance: .
v_gene: TRBV27
j_gene: TRBJ1-2
d_gene: .
CDR3aa: CASSLSGWGENYGYTF
CDR3nt: TGTGCCAGCAGTTTGTCTGGCTGGGGCGAAAACTATGGCTACACCTTC

abundance: .
v_gene: TRBV4-2
j_gene: TRBJ2-7
d_gene: TRBD2
CDR3aa: CASSQALAGPYEQYF
CDR3nt: TGTGCCAGCAGCCAAGCACTAGCGGGTCCCTACGAGCAGTACTTC

abundance: .
v_gene: TRBV28
j_gene: TRBJ2-3
d_gene: TRBD1
CDR3aa: CASSSRQGSTDTQYF
CDR3nt: TGTGCCAGCAGTTCTCGACAGGGGAGCACAGATACGCAGTATTTT

abundance: .
v_gene: TRBV7-3
j_gene: TRBJ2-1
d_gene: .
CDR3aa: CASSLTLQGWHEQFF
CDR3nt: TGTGCCAGCAGCTTAACGCTACAGGGTTGGCATGAGCAGTTCTTC

abundance: few
v_gene: TRBV6-5
j_gene: TRBJ2-1
d_gene: .
CDR3aa: CASSFTYRDPGDEQFF
CDR3nt: TGTGCCAGCAGTTTCACTTACAGGGATCCCGGCGATGAGCAGTTCTTC

abundance: .
v_gene: TRBV5-4
j_gene: TRBJ2-7
d_gene: TRBD2
CDR3aa: CASSPGTSGAIYEQYF
CDR3nt: TGTGCCAGCAGCCCCGGGACTAGCGGGGCAATCTACGAGCAGTACTTC

abundance: .
v_gene: TRBV14
j_gene: TRBJ2-3
d_gene: .
CDR3aa: CASTSWGTDTQYF
CDR3nt: TGTGCCAGCACTAGCTGGGGCACAGATACGCAGTATTTT

abundance: once
v_gene: TRBV9
j_gene: TRBJ2-3
d_gene: TRBD1
CDR3aa: CASSVNPTGASTDTQYF
CDR3nt: TGTGCCAGCAGCGTAAACCCCACAGGGGCGAGCACAGATACGCAGTATTTT

abundance: .
v_gene: TRBV18
j_gene: TRBJ1-3
d_gene: TRBD1
CDR3aa: CASSSGQVLSGNTIYF
CDR3nt: TGTGCCAGCTCAAGTGGACAGGTCCTCTCTGGAAACACCATATATTTT

abundance: .
v_gene: TRBV5-5
j_gene: TRBJ2-3
d_gene: TRBD1
CDR3aa: CASSLDRGLSGRTDTQYF
CDR3nt: TGTGCCAGCAGCCTGGACAGGGGGCTATCAGGGCGCACAGATACGCAGTATTTT

abundance: .
v_gene: TRBV18
j_gene: TRBJ1-6
d_gene: TRBD1
CDR3aa: CASSRAHTGGNSPLHF
CDR3nt: TGTGCCAGCTCACGAGCGCATACAGGGGGAAATTCACCCCTCCACTTT

abundance: .
v_gene: TRBV2
j_gene: TRBJ1-4
d_gene: TRBD1
CDR3aa: CASINRGGTNEKLFF
CDR3nt: TGTGCCAGTATAAACAGGGGAGGAACTAATGAAAAACTGTTTTTT

abundance: .
v_gene: TRBV6-5
j_gene: TRBJ1-2
d_gene: .
CDR3aa: CASSSRTVGYGYTF
CDR3nt: TGTGCCAGCAGTTCCCGGACAGTCGGCTATGGCTACACCTTC

abundance: .
v_gene: TRBV28
j_gene: TRBJ1-2
d_gene: TRBD1
CDR3aa: CASSQPGQADYTF
CDR3nt: TGTGCCAGCAGTCAACCGGGACAGGCTGACTACACCTTC

abundance: .
v_gene: TRBV7-9
j_gene: TRBJ2-1
d_gene: .
CDR3aa: CASSLAWGPYYNEQFF
CDR3nt: TGTGCCAGCAGCTTAGCCTGGGGGCCGTATTACAATGAGCAGTTCTTC

abundance: once
v_gene: TRBV2
j_gene: TRBJ1-1
d_gene: TRBD1
CDR3aa: CASSQQGINTEAFF
CDR3nt: TGTGCCAGCAGCCAACAGGGGATAAACACTGAAGCTTTCTTT